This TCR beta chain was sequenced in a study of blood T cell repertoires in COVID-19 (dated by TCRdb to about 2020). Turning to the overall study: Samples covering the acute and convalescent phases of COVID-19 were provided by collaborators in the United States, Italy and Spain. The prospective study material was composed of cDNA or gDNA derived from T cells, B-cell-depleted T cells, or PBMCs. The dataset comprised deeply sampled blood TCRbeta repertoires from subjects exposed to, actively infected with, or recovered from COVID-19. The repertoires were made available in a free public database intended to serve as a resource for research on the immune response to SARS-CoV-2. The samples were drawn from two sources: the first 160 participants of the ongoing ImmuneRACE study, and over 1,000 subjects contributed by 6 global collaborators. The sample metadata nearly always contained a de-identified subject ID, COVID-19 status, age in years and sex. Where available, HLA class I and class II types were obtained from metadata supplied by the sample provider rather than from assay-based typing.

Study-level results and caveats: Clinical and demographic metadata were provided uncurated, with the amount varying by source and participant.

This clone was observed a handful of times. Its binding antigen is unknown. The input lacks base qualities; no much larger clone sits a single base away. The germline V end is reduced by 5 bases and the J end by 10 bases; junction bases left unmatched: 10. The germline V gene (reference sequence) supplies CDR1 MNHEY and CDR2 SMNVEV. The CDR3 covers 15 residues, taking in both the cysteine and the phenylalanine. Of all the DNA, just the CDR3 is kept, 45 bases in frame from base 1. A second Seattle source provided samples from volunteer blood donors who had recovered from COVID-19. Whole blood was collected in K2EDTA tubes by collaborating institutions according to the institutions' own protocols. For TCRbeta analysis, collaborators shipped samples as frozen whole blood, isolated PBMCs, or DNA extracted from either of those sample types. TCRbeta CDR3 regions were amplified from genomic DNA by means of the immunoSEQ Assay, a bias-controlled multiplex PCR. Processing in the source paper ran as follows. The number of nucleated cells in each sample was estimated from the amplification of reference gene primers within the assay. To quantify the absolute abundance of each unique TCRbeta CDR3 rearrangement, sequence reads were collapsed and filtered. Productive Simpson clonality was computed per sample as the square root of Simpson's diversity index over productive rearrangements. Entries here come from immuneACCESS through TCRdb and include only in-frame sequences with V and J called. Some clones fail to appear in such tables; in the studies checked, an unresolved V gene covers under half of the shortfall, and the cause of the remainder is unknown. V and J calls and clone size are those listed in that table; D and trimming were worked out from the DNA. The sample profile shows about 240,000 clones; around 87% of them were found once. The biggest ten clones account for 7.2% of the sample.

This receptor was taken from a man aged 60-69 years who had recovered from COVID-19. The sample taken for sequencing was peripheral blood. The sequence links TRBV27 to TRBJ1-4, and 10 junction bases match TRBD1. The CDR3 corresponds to CASSPRQGAAVKLFF. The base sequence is TGTGCCAGCAGTCCTCGACAGGGGGCTGCGGTAAAACTGTTTTTT.